The next 2 T cell receptor beta chains were all read from a single sample in a study of T-cell memory formation after mild COVID-19. Using its own MiXCR run on the 5' RACE reads, TCRdb lists one record per CDR3 protein. This sample has over 300,000 distinct CDR3 sequences, with 20% to 25% found just once. Sample: PBMCs or a T cell subset sorted from them (not recorded which). The origin of the receptors is a man aged 18 to 30 who had mild COVID-19 (a few samples of this study predate the infection). Cell type and time point are not known.

This clonotype was seen more than once but under ten times. The chain links TRBV4-1 to TRBJ1-1; tentatively, D is TRBD1 (5 bases). Trimming took 1 base from V and 3 from J, leaving 12 bases between them. Per the germline V gene, CDR1 is MGHRA and CDR2 is YSYEKL. The CDR3 is 15 residues long. The CDR3, as DNA: TGCGCCAGCAGCCAAGGAGGGCAGGGCTACACTGAAGCTTTCTTT. Its translation: CASSQGGQGYTEAFF.

This clonotype was observed a few times. V gene TRBV10-3 combines with J gene TRBJ1-1, with 8 bases lining up with TRBD1. The CDR3 is 14 amino acids. V trimming: 4 bases; J trimming: 1 base; junction bases outside the gene matches: 2. Germline values: CDR1 ENHRY, CDR2 SYGVKD. The CDR3 DNA follows: TGTGCCATCAGTGCTCAGGGGGCGAACACTGAAGCTTTCTTT. Its translation is CAISAQGANTEAFF.